The rows below give T cell receptor beta chains drawn from one sample of a study of cytomegalovirus exposure and HLA in healthy donors. Libraries were prepared by immunoSEQ multiplex PCR; TCRdb keeps only in-frame clonotypes and omits some of them. Of roughly 120,000 clones listed, approximately 8% were seen once; the top ten hold around 5.8%. Sequences were obtained from PBMCs. Every receptor here comes from a woman between 40 and 50 years old in good health and CMV-seropositive. Each CDR3 is given with its conserved first and last residue. A D gene is named only where the DNA matches it firmly. Only some rows state a clone size, as once, few, many or a class for expanded clones.

D gene	J gene	V gene	clone size	CDR3 protein	CDR3 DNA
-	TRBJ2-7	TRBV5-4	few	CASSLDRASYEQYF	TGTGCCAGCAGCTTGGACAGGGCCTCCTACGAGCAGTACTTC
-	TRBJ1-6	TRBV6-5	few	CASYPGVDSPLHF	TGTGCCAGCTACCCGGGGGTCGATTCACCCCTCCACTTT
-	TRBJ2-5	TRBV11-2	few	CASSINVGGETQYF	TGTGCCAGCAGCATAAACGTCGGGGGAGAGACCCAGTACTTC
TRBD2	TRBJ2-3	TRBV9	-	CASSSYSGGRTDTQYF	TGTGCCAGCAGCTCCTATAGCGGGGGACGCACAGATACGCAGTATTTT
-	TRBJ2-3	TRBV2	-	CASSNLRADTQYF	TGTGCCAGCAGTAACCTCAGGGCAGATACGCAGTATTTT
TRBD1	TRBJ2-7	TRBV29-1	few	CSVEQGQGDKQYF	TGCAGCGTTGAACAGGGACAGGGGGACAAGCAGTACTTC
-	TRBJ1-4	TRBV4-1	-	CASSQRPTEGDEKLFF	TGCGCCAGCAGCCAAAGGCCGACGGAAGGGGATGAAAAACTGTTTTTT
TRBD1	TRBJ1-2	TRBV10-3	few	CAIRDRALANYGYTF	TGTGCCATCCGGGACAGGGCGTTAGCTAACTATGGCTACACCTTC
-	TRBJ1-5	TRBV11-2	few	CASSLGARGPHQPQHF	TGTGCCAGCAGCTTAGGAGCCAGGGGTCCCCATCAGCCCCAGCATTTT
-	TRBJ2-2	TRBV18	-	CASSSGGADTGELFF	TGTGCCAGCTCATCTGGGGGCGCGGACACCGGGGAGCTGTTTTTT